This is a list of T cell receptor beta chains from one sample in a study of tumor and adjacent non-tumor tissue in lung cancer. TCRdb passed the multiplex PCR reads through MiXCR, listing each CDR3 protein once. The sample has around 82,000 distinct CDR3 sequences, 80% to 90% seen once. The sequenced material came from distant non-tumor lung tissue. The origin of the receptors is a man aged 55-75 years with non-small cell lung cancer. The conserved cysteine and the conserved F or W are not part of the CDR3 here. Fields, in order: V gene, J gene, CDR3 protein.

v_gene: TRBV12-3/TRBV12-4
j_gene: TRBJ1-1
CDR3aa: ASSWQGMNTEAF

v_gene: TRBV4-3
j_gene: TRBJ2-3
CDR3aa: ASSPDSAGTTDTQY

v_gene: TRBV28
j_gene: TRBJ1-6
CDR3aa: ASSFPEYNSPLH

v_gene: TRBV6-5
j_gene: TRBJ2-5
CDR3aa: ARSYGTGAGETQS

v_gene: TRBV12-3/TRBV12-4
j_gene: TRBJ2-3
CDR3aa: ASSPGDTHY

v_gene: TRBV20-1
j_gene: TRBJ2-5
CDR3aa: SAWEQGRETQY

v_gene: TRBV4-3
j_gene: TRBJ2-3
CDR3aa: TSSQEAAGLHTDTQY

v_gene: TRBV29-1
j_gene: TRBJ2-1
CDR3aa: RVDPGLAANNEQF

v_gene: TRBV29-1
j_gene: TRBJ2-7
CDR3aa: CVGQGTHEQY

v_gene: TRBV4-2
j_gene: TRBJ2-7
CDR3aa: ASSHRGSYEQY

v_gene: TRBV4-1
j_gene: TRBJ2-5
CDR3aa: ASSPVSEDQTQY

v_gene: TRBV6-2/TRBV6-3
j_gene: TRBJ2-7
CDR3aa: ASSYNRPGFGEQY

v_gene: TRBV19
j_gene: TRBJ1-2
CDR3aa: ASTYLYRGLDGYT

v_gene: TRBV5-6
j_gene: TRBJ2-2
CDR3aa: ASSLGRVSLNTGELH

v_gene: TRBV11-3
j_gene: TRBJ1-1
CDR3aa: ASSSQGRQTEPF

v_gene: TRBV6-5
j_gene: TRBJ2-7
CDR3aa: ASRGARATYEQY

v_gene: TRBV11-2
j_gene: TRBJ2-2
CDR3aa: ASSWTGIIAGELF

v_gene: TRBV11-2
j_gene: TRBJ2-2
CDR3aa: ASSLEPPTSTGELF

v_gene: TRBV12-3/TRBV12-4
j_gene: TRBJ2-1
CDR3aa: ATSFLQGPIGGHEQF

v_gene: TRBV10-1
j_gene: TRBJ1-1
CDR3aa: ASSVSTGVNTEAF

v_gene: TRBV6-5
j_gene: TRBJ2-5
CDR3aa: ASRTGSRRGTQY

v_gene: TRBV10-1
j_gene: TRBJ1-1
CDR3aa: ANSEHGTAAEAF